These 30 T cell receptor beta chains were sequenced from one sample in a study of radiation and T cells in renal cell carcinoma. Profiled with immunoSEQ multiplex PCR; TCRdb holds only in-frame clones, not every one. The sample shows 100,000 to 150,000 clones, roughly 80% of them seen only once. Time point denoted: baseline pretreatment blood. Stated treatment: 15 Gy SBRT to primary tumor, nephrectomy 4 weeks later. The material was blood, obtained from a patient whose treatment included radiotherapy and nephrectomy. Receptors were obtained from an older woman with renal cell carcinoma.

This clone was picked up one time. The chain has TRBV7-9 and TRBJ1-1; D not certain. CDR3 size: 15 residues. Trimming removed 1 base at V and 0 bases at J, with 9 bases between. Looked up from germline, CDR1 is SEHNR and CDR2 is FQNEAQ (reference sequence). The CDR3 region has the DNA TGTGCCAGCAGCTTAGTGCGCAGCATGAACACTGAAGCTTTCTTT. Residues: CASSLVRSMNTEAFF.

This clone has only one observation. The V call is TRBV27, the J call TRBJ1-2, with unresolved D. The CDR3 loop spans 14 amino acids. V gave up 5 bases and J gave up 4 bases, with 14 bases separating them. Germline CDR1 MNHEY, CDR2 SMNVEV (reference sequence). CDR3 sequence: CASSPYEDLYGYTF. CDR3 sequence (DNA): TGTGCCAGCAGTCCCTATGAAGATCTCTATGGCTACACCTTC.

This chain links TRBV9 with TRBJ1-3; 7 nucleotides match TRBD1. The V and J ends lost 2 bases and 2 bases, in that order; junction bases with no gene match: 10. The length of the CDR3 is 17 residues. The germline V gene encodes CDR1 SGDLS and CDR2 YYNGEE. The CDR3 protein is CASSVNPVGGAGNTIYF. The CDR3 bases are TGTGCCAGCAGCGTCAATCCGGTAGGGGGCGCTGGAAACACCATATATTTT.

The chain has TRBV5-1 and TRBJ2-3, with D maybe TRBD2 (6 bases). The ends were cut back, 7 bases at V and 0 bases at J, with 15 bases in the middle. The CDR3 covers 15 residues. The germline V gene encodes CDR1 SGHRS and CDR2 YFSETQ. CDR3 protein: CASAYSGGSTDTQYF. The CDR3 nucleotides are TGCGCCAGCGCATACTCCGGGGGAAGCACAGATACGCAGTATTTT.

To note about this clone: Other DNA sequences in this sample translate to the same CDR3. The chain uses TRBV5-1 and TRBJ1-1; 7 nucleotides agree with TRBD1. The CDR3 consists of 13 residues. V shed 4 bases, J shed 1 base, and the junction held 1 base outside the gene matches. Germline CDR1 is SGHRS and CDR2 is YFSETQ. The CDR3 DNA is TGCGCCAGCAGCCGGGACAGGAACACTGAAGCTTTCTTT. Translation: CASSRDRNTEAFF.

The V and J genes are TRBV7-9 and TRBJ2-3; D possibly corresponds to TRBD2 (6 bases). The V gene lost 5 bases and the J gene lost 0 bases, with 12 bases spanning the gap. The CDR3 has 15 residues. The germline V gene has CDR1 SEHNR and CDR2 FQNEAQ (reference sequence). CDR3 residues: CASSAGGLSTDTQYF. The CDR3 DNA is TGTGCCAGCAGCGCCGGGGGACTTAGCACAGATACGCAGTATTTT.

V and J are TRBV6-1 and TRBJ1-2; TRBD1 matches at 7 bases. The length of the CDR3 is 15 residues. V lost 5 bases to trimming and J lost 4 bases; unmatched junction nucleotides: 10. Germline CDR1 and CDR2: MNHNS and SASEGT. The CDR3 region is CASSPDGTASYGYTF. Here the CDR3 DNA reads TGTGCCAGCAGTCCTGACGGGACAGCTTCCTATGGCTACACCTTC.

This chain connects TRBV14 to TRBJ2-7; D is unresolved. Germline V CDR1 and CDR2: SGHDN, FVKESK. With 1 base removed from V and 5 bases from J, the gap between germline ends came to 12 bases. This CDR3 has 14 amino acids. The CDR3 DNA reads TGTGCCAGCAGCCAAGCTAGACTGGCTAACGAGCAGTACTTC. This codes for CASSQARLANEQYF.

The chain is built from TRBV7-9 and TRBJ1-2; perhaps TRBD1 as D (5 bases). This CDR3 spans 16 amino acids. From germline, CDR1 is SEHNR and CDR2 FQNEAQ (reference sequence). V was clipped by 3 bases and J by 2 bases, with 16 bases between them. CDR3 region: CASSLGGIRENYGYTF. CDR3 sequence (DNA): TGTGCCAGCAGCTTGGGGGGAATTCGGGAAAACTATGGCTACACCTTC.

The chain recombines TRBV14 with TRBJ2-7; tentatively, D is TRBD1 (5 bases). V was pared by 6 bases and J by 0 bases, with 9 bases between. The CDR3 extends over 13 amino acids. Germline CDR1 and CDR2: SGHDN and FVKESK. As DNA, the CDR3 is TGTGCCAGCAGAGGACACATCTCCTACGAGCAGTACTTC. Amino acid sequence: CASRGHISYEQYF.

The V call is TRBV6-5, the J call TRBJ1-2, with TRBD1 identical over 7 bases. Germline trimming cut 0 bases from V and 5 bases from J; bases unmatched to any gene: 3. The germline CDR1 and CDR2 sequences are MNHEY and SVGAGI. The CDR3 is 14 amino acids. The CDR3: CASSYSRGLYGYTF. CDR3 DNA: TGTGCCAGCAGTTACTCGAGGGGGCTTTATGGCTACACCTTC.

The rearrangement links TRBV27 to TRBJ2-5; D may correspond to TRBD1 or TRBD2 (6 bases each). This CDR3 region has 14 residues. The germline V gene encodes CDR1 MNHEY and CDR2 SMNVEV (reference sequence). The V gene lost 4 bases and the J gene lost 5 bases, with 14 bases spanning the gap. The CDR3 nucleotides are TGTGCCAGCAGTTGGGGTCGAGGGGGGGAGACCCAGTACTTC. This encodes CASSWGRGGETQYF.

V gene TRBV5-4 combines with J gene TRBJ2-3; perhaps D is TRBD1 or TRBD2 (5 bases each). V shed 2 bases and J shed 6 bases, with 16 bases lying between them. Per the germline V gene, CDR1 is SGHNT and CDR2 is YYREEE (reference sequence). CDR3 length: 15 residues. The CDR3 DNA reads TGTGCCAGCAGCTTTGGGGCTGGGACGTCGGATACGCAGTATTTT. Translated: CASSFGAGTSDTQYF.

The chain recombines TRBV5-6 with TRBJ2-3; D possibly corresponds to TRBD1 (5 bases). Per the germline V gene, CDR1 is SGHDT and CDR2 is YYEEEE. The CDR3 contains 15 residues. Trimming took 1 base from V and 4 from J, leaving 13 bases between them. The CDR3 reads CASSLILTDPDTQYF. In DNA form, the CDR3 reads TGTGCCAGCAGCTTGATACTGACAGACCCAGATACGCAGTATTTT.

The gene calls are TRBV9 and TRBJ2-5; D might be TRBD2 (6 bases). The CDR3 length is 14 residues. V lost 0 bases and J lost 5, with 11 bases in between. Looked up from germline, CDR1 is SGDLS and CDR2 is YYNGEE. CDR3 nucleotides: TGTGCCAGCAGCGTAGGCGGGGCTAGGGAGACCCAGTACTTC. Translated: CASSVGGARETQYF.

This clone was seen a few times. This chain joins TRBV9 and TRBJ2-5, with 15 nucleotides matching TRBD2. CDR3 length equals 18 residues. CDR1 and CDR2 from the germline V gene are SGDLS and YYNGEE. V was pared by 0 bases and J by 1 base, with 4 bases of the junction left unmatched. As DNA, the CDR3 is TGTGCCAGCAGCGTAGCTGGGACTAGCGGGGGGACCCAAGAGACCCAGTACTTC. The encoded protein is CASSVAGTSGGTQETQYF. The full variable domain, in which reference TRBV9 and TRBJ2-5 provide the parts outside the CDR3, is DSGVTQTPKHLITATGQRVTLRCSPRSGDLSVYWYQQSLDQGLQFLIQYYNGEERAKGNILERFSAQQFPDLHSELNLSSLELGDSALYFCASSVAGTSGGTQETQYFGPGTRLLVL.

This chain joins TRBV29-1 and TRBJ2-5, with D possibly being TRBD1 or TRBD2 (6 bases each). This CDR3 is built from 11 residues. Germline values: CDR1 SQVTM, CDR2 ANQGSEA. Trimming removed 7 bases at V and 5 bases at J, with 11 bases between. DNA of the CDR3: TGCAGCGCTGGGGGGCGGGAGACCCAGTACTTC. It yields the protein CSAGGRETQYF.

The rearrangement uses TRBV4-2 and TRBJ2-7; the match to TRBD2 covers 10 bases. V was pared by 0 bases and J by 6 bases, with 5 bases of the junction left unmatched. This CDR3 spans 15 amino acids. Germline CDR1 is LGHNA and CDR2 is YNFKEQ. For the CDR3, the DNA is TGTGCCAGCAGCCAAGAACTAGCGGGGATGGTCGAGCAGTACTTC. Translating gives CASSQELAGMVEQYF.

V gene TRBV30 combines with J gene TRBJ2-3; TRBD1 or TRBD2 may be the D gene (5 bases each). Germline V gene sequence: CDR1 GTSNPN, CDR2 SVGIG (reference sequence). The CDR3 extends over 13 amino acids. The V and J ends lost 2 bases and 4 bases respectively, with 10 bases between them. The CDR3 nucleotides read TGTGCCTGGAGTCAGGGAGAGGCAGATACGCAGTATTTT. Translation gives CAWSQGEADTQYF.

The V and J genes are TRBV28 and TRBJ2-7; D may be TRBD1 or TRBD2 (6 bases each). The V and J ends lost 3 bases and 6 bases respectively, with 27 bases between them. CDR1 and CDR2 (germline): MDHEN, SYDVKM. CDR3 length: 18 amino acids. CDR3 amino acids: CASSLNPIGRDTRSEQYF. The CDR3 nucleotides are TGTGCCAGCAGTTTGAATCCCATCGGGCGGGACACTCGCTCCGAGCAGTACTTC.

A few counts support this clone. The J gene is TRBJ2-7, the V gene TRBV19, with D tentatively TRBD1 (5 bases). The CDR3 has 15 residues. With 5 bases removed from V and 6 bases from J, the gap between germline ends came to 20 bases. Germline CDR1 and CDR2: LNHDA and SQIVND (reference sequence). CDR3 coding DNA: TGTGCCAGTAGTCTACAGGCTGAGGCGGTTGGCGAGCAGTACTTC. Its translation is CASSLQAEAVGEQYF.

The chain recombines TRBV7-9 with TRBJ1-2, with 7 bases that match TRBD1. This CDR3 spans 12 amino acids. With 3 bases clipped from V and 8 bases from J, the junction kept 3 bases outside the gene matches. The germline V gene encodes CDR1 SEHNR and CDR2 FQNEAQ (reference sequence). CDR3 sequence reads: CASSFTGAGYTF. CDR3 DNA sequence: TGTGCCAGCAGCTTCACAGGGGCCGGCTACACCTTC.

The chain couples TRBV28 to TRBJ2-3; no firm D call. Trimming cost V 3 bases and J 2 bases, with 9 bases left between them. Per the germline V gene, CDR1 is MDHEN and CDR2 is SYDVKM. This CDR3 has 14 residues. The CDR3 loop is CASSFVANTDTQYF. In nucleotides, the CDR3 is TGTGCCAGCAGTTTCGTGGCAAACACAGATACGCAGTATTTT.

V gene TRBV5-6 combines with J gene TRBJ2-2; TRBD1 matches 9 bases. The CDR3 sequence is 18 residues long. V dropped 4 bases and J dropped 5; count of bases not matched to a gene: 15. Germline V CDR1 and CDR2: SGHDT, YYEEEE. CDR3 sequence (DNA): TGTGCCAGCAGCACGTATAAGGGACAGGGAGGTAGGACCGGGGAGCTGTTTTTT. Residues: CASSTYKGQGGRTGELFF.

The V and J genes are TRBV5-8 and TRBJ1-2; possible D gene TRBD1, 6 bases. Germline lookup yields CDR1 SGHTS and CDR2 YDEGEE. This CDR3 is built from 12 residues. The germline V and J ends were trimmed by 4 bases and 4 bases, with 8 bases remaining between them. This chain's CDR3 is CASSRTAYGYTF. Here the CDR3 DNA reads TGTGCCAGCAGCCGGACAGCCTATGGCTACACCTTC.

The chain carries TRBV5-4 and TRBJ1-1; D gene ambiguous. The CDR3 is made up of 15 amino acids. Germline V gene sequence: CDR1 SGHNT, CDR2 YYREEE (reference sequence). Trimming took 3 bases from V and 4 from J, leaving 16 bases between them. The CDR3 DNA reads as TGTGCCAGCAGCTCCGACCGGATTCGCGGCACTGAAGCTTTCTTT. As protein: CASSSDRIRGTEAFF.

The chain links TRBV6-5 to TRBJ2-2, with a tentative D call TRBD1 (6 bases). The V gene lost 4 bases and the J gene lost 5 bases, with 14 bases spanning the gap. This CDR3 has 15 amino acids. Looked up from germline, CDR1 is MNHEY and CDR2 is SVGAGI. CDR3 DNA: TGTGCCAGCAGTTTGGTGGCAGGGGATACCGGGGAGCTGTTTTTT. Translated: CASSLVAGDTGELFF.

The V and J genes are TRBV6-6 and TRBJ2-7, with D perhaps TRBD2 (6 bases). The CDR3 consists of 14 residues. Germline V lookup: CDR1 MNHNY, CDR2 SVGAGI (reference sequence). V dropped 4 bases and J dropped 5 bases, with 15 bases sitting between them. The CDR3 region is CASSSRGVVDEQYF. The CDR3 DNA reads TGTGCCAGCAGTTCTCGCGGGGTGGTTGACGAGCAGTACTTC.

This chain links TRBV28 with TRBJ2-7; D might be TRBD1 (6 bases). The V gene lost 8 bases and the J gene lost 5 bases, with 22 bases spanning the gap. Germline CDR1 and CDR2: MDHEN and SYDVKM. This CDR3 region has 15 residues. CDR3 region: CASHITGTLGHEQYF. CDR3 nucleotides: TGTGCCAGCCATATAACAGGGACCCTCGGCCACGAGCAGTACTTC.

This sequence joins TRBV7-9 and TRBJ1-1, with D perhaps matching TRBD1 (6 bases). CDR3 size: 15 residues. The V end was cut by 1 base, the J end by 2 bases, with 11 bases between. Germline-derived CDR1 and CDR2 are SEHNR and FQNEAQ (reference sequence). The CDR3 bases are TGTGCCAGCAGCTTAGATGGGACACCCAACACTGAAGCTTTCTTT. It encodes CASSLDGTPNTEAFF.